This TCR beta chain was profiled in a study of blood T cell repertoires in COVID-19. The assay was immunoSEQ multiplex PCR, and TCRdb's table has in-frame clones only and misses some. Among more than 350,000 clones listed, about 88% were seen once. The clonotype originates from a woman younger than 30 who had been exposed to COVID-19. Sequenced input: PBMCs or T cells enriched from blood (not recorded which).

The CDR3 DNA reads TGCGCCAGCAGCTTGGGGACAGGGAACTCTGGGGCCAACGTCCTGACTTTC. Amino acids: CASSLGTGNSGANVLTF. This chain connects TRBV5-1 to TRBJ2-6; 8 nucleotides match TRBD1. The CDR3 runs to 17 residues. Germline trimming cut 0 bases from V and 0 bases from J; bases unmatched to any gene: 2. Germline V lookup: CDR1 SGHRS, CDR2 YFSETQ.